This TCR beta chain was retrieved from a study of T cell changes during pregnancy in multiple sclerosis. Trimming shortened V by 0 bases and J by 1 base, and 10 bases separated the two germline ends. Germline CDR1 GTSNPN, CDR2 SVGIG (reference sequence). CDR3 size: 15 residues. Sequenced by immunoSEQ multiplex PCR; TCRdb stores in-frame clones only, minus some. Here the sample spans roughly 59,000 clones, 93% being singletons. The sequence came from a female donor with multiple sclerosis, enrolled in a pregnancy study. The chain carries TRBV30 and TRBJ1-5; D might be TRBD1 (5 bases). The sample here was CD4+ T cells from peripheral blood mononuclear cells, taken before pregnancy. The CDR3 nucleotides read TGTGCCTGGAGTGTACAGTCAGGGAGCAATCAGCCCCAGCATTTT. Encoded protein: CAWSVQSGSNQPQHF.